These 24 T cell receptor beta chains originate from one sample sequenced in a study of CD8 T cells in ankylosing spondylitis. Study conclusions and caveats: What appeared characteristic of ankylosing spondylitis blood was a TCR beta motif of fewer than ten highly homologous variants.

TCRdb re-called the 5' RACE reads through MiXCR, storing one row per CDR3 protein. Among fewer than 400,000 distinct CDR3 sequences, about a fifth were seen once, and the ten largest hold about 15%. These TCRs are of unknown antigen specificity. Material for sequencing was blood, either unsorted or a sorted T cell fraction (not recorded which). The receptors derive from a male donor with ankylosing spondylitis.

In DNA form, the CDR3 reads TGTGCCAGCAGCTTAGCGGGCAGGGGGCGATCACCCCTCCACTTT. Amino acid sequence: CASSLAGRGRSPLHF. The genes are TRBV7-8 and TRBJ1-6, with 8 bases that match TRBD1. J gave up 10 bases and V 0 bases, and 5 bases lay outside the gene matches. CDR1 is SGHVS, CDR2 FQNEAQ, per germline. This CDR3 has 15 amino acids.

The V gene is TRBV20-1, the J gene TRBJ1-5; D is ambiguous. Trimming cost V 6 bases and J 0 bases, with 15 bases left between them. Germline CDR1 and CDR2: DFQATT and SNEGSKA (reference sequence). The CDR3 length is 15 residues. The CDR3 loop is CSALIYSNSNQPQHF. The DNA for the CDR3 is TGCAGTGCCCTGATTTACTCGAATAGCAATCAGCCCCAGCATTTT.

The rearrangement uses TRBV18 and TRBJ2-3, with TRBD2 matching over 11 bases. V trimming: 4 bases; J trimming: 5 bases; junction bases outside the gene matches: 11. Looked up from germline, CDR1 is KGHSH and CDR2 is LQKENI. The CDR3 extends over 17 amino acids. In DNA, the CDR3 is TGTGCCAGCTCACGAAGACTAGCGGGAAGGGGGGAAGATACGCAGTATTTT. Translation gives CASSRRLAGRGEDTQYF.

For the CDR3, the DNA is TGTGCCAGCAGTTTAGTAGCGGACCGCTACAATGAGCAGTTCTTC. Its protein is CASSLVADRYNEQFF. The V call is TRBV12-3 or TRBV12-4, the J call TRBJ2-1; possibly TRBD2 for D (6 bases). There are 15 residues in the CDR3. V lost 1 base, J lost 3 bases, and 10 bases lay in between.

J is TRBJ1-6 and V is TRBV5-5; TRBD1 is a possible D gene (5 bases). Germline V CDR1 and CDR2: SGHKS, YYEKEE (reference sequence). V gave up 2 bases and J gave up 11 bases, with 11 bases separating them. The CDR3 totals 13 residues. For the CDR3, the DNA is TGTGCCAGCAGCTTTATTGACAGCCCACCCCTCCACTTT. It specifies CASSFIDSPPLHF.

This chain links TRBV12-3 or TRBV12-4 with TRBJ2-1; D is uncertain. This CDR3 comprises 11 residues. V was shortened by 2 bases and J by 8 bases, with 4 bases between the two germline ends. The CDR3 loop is CASSLRDEQFF. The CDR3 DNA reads TGTGCCAGCAGTTTAAGGGATGAGCAGTTCTTC.

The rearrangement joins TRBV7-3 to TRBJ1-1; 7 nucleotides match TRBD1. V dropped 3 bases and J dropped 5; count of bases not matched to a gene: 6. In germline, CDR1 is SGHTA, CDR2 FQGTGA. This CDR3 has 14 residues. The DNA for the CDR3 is TGTGCCAGCAGCTTCCAGGGGGAAGGTACTGAAGCTTTCTTT. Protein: CASSFQGEGTEAFF. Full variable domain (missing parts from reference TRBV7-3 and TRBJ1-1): GAGVSQTPSNKVTEKGKYVELRCDPISGHTALYWYRQSLGQGPEFLIYFQGTGAADDSGLPNDRFFAVRPEGSVSTLKIQRTERGDSAVYLCASSFQGEGTEAFFGQGTRLTVV.

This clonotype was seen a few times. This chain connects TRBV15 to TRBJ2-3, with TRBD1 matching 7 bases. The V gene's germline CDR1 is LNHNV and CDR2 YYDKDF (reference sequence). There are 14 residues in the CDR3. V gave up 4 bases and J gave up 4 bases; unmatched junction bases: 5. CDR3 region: CATSIDRAADTQYF. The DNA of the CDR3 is TGTGCCACCAGCATAGACAGGGCGGCAGATACGCAGTATTTT.

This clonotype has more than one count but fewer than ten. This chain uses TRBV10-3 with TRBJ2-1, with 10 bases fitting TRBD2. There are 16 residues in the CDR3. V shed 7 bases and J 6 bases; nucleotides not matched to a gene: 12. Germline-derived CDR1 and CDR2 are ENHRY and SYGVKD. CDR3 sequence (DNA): TGTGCCATCACCACCAACACCCTAGCGGGAGCCAATGAGCAGTTCTTC. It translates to CAITTNTLAGANEQFF.

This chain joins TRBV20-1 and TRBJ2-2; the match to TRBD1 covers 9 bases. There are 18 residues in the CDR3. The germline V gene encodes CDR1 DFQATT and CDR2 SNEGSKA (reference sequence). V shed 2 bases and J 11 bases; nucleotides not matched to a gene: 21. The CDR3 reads CSARPPRQGVRVGSELFF. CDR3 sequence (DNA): TGCAGTGCTAGACCCCCCCGACAGGGGGTAAGGGTGGGCTCTGAGCTGTTTTTT.

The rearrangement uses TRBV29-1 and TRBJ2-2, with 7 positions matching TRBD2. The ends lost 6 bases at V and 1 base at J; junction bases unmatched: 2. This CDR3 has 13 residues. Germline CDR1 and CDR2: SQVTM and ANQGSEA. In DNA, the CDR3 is TGCAGCGTGGGGACTATGAACACCGGGGAGCTGTTTTTT. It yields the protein CSVGTMNTGELFF.

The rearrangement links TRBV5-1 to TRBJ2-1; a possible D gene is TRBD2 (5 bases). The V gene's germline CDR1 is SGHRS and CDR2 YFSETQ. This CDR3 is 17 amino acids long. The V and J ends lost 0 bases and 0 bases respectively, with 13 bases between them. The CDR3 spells CASSLAGGHLSYNEQFF. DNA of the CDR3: TGCGCCAGCAGCTTGGCCGGCGGGCACCTCTCCTACAATGAGCAGTTCTTC.

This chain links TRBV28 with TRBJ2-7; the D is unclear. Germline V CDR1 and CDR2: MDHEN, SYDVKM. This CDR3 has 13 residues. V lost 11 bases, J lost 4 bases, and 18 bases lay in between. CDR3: CAASGIRMYEQYF. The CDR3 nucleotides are TGTGCCGCCTCAGGCATTAGGATGTACGAGCAGTACTTC.

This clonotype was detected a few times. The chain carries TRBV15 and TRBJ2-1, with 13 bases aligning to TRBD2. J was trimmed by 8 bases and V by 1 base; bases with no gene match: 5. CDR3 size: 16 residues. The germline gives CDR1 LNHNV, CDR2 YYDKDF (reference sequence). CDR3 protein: CATSRGTSGSLDEQFF. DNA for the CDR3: TGTGCCACCAGCAGAGGGACTAGCGGGAGTCTCGATGAGCAGTTCTTC.

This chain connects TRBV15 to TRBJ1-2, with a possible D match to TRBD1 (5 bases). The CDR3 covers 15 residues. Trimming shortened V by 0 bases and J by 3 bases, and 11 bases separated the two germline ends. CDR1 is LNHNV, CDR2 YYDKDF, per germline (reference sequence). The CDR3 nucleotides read TGTGCCACCAGCAGAGATCTCAGGGTGGACTATGGCTACACCTTC. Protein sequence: CATSRDLRVDYGYTF.

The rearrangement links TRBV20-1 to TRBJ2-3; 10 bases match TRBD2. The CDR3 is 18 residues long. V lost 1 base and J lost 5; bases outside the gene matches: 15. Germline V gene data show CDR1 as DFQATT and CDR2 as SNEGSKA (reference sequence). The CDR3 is CSARGNSDPSGGGDTQYF. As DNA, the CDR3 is TGCAGTGCTAGAGGAAACAGTGATCCTAGCGGGGGTGGAGATACGCAGTATTTT.

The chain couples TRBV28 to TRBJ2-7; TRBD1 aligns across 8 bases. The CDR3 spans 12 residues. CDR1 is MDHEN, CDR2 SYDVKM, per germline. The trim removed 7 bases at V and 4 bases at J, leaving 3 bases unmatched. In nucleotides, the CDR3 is TGTGCCAGCAATAGACAGGGGTACGAGCAGTACTTC. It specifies CASNRQGYEQYF.

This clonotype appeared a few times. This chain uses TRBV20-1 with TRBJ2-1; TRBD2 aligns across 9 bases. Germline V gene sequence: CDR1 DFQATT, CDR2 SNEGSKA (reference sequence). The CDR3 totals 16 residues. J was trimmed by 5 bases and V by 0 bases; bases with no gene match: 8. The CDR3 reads CSAREPLAGFNNEQFF. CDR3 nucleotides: TGCAGTGCTAGAGAGCCGCTAGCGGGATTCAACAATGAGCAGTTCTTC.

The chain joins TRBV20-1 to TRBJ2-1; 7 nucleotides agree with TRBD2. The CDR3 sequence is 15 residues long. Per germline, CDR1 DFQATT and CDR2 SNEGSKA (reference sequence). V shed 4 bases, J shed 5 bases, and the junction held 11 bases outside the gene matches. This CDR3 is CSAKEGTTPHNEQFF. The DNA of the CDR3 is TGCAGTGCTAAAGAGGGGACTACACCTCACAATGAGCAGTTCTTC.

The chain's CDR3 is CASMGGGGSYNEQFF. The DNA for the CDR3 is TGCGCCAGCATGGGAGGAGGGGGGTCCTACAATGAGCAGTTCTTC. This chain connects TRBV5-1 to TRBJ2-1; D tentatively fits TRBD1 or TRBD2 (6 bases each). Germline V lookup: CDR1 SGHRS, CDR2 YFSETQ. This CDR3 is built from 15 residues. Trimming pared 6 bases from V and 1 base from J, leaving 14 bases between.

The CDR3 reads CSAGLQGYGYTF. CDR3 coding DNA: TGCAGTGCGGGACTACAGGGATATGGCTACACCTTC. This sequence joins TRBV20-1 and TRBJ1-2; tentatively, D is TRBD1 (6 bases). The CDR3 runs to 12 residues. Germline V CDR1 and CDR2: DFQATT, SNEGSKA (reference sequence). The germline V and J ends were trimmed by 6 bases and 5 bases, with 13 bases remaining between them.

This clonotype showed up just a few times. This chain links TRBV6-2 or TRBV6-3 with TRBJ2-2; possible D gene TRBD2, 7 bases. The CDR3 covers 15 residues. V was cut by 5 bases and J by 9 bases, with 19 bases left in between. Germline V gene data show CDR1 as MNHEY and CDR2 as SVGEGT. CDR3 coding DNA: TGTGCCAGCAGTCCCCGGACTAGAGGGGGTAGGGAGCTGTTTTTT. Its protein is CASSPRTRGGRELFF.

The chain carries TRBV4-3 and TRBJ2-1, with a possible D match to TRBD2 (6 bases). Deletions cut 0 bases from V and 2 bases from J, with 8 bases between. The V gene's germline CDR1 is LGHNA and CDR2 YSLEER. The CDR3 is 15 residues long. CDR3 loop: CASSQDGRTYNEQFF. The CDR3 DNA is TGCGCCAGCAGCCAAGATGGGAGGACCTACAATGAGCAGTTCTTC.

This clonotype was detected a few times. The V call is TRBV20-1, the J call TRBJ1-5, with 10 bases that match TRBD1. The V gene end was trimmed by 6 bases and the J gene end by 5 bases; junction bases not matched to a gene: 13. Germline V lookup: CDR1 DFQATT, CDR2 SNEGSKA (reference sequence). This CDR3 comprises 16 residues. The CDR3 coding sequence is TGCAGTGCCAGACCTACCGGGACAGGGGAAGATCAGCCCCAGCATTTT. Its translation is CSARPTGTGEDQPQHF.